One and the same sample provided the 26 T cell receptor beta chains below, sequenced in a study of blood T cell repertoires in COVID-19 (dated by TCRdb to 2020 to 2022). The method behind the library was the immunoSEQ multiplex PCR assay. This immuneACCESS table, as held by TCRdb, lists in-frame sequences with V and J called but not all clones. Of the missing ones, under half trace to an unresolved V gene in checked studies; the others have no known cause. The sample table contains 45,000 to 55,000 clones; only one count was recorded for approximately 87% of them. Of the sample, roughly 5.2% is held by the ten largest clones. The material sequenced was peripheral blood. These receptor sequences come from a human donor in a cohort sampled during active COVID-19.

This clone was seen a few times. V is TRBV29-1 and J is TRBJ2-7; D is perhaps TRBD1 (7 bases). CDR1 and CDR2 from the germline V gene are SQVTM and ANQGSEA. V shed 4 bases and J shed 0 bases, with 19 bases lying between them. The CDR3 spans 16 residues. Here the CDR3 reads CSVGPPGGTYSYEQYF. The CDR3 DNA reads as TGCAGCGTTGGACCCCCAGGGGGGACCTACTCCTACGAGCAGTACTTC.

The V gene is TRBV12-3 or TRBV12-4, the J gene TRBJ1-2, with TRBD1 as a possible D gene (5 bases). Trimming stripped 5 bases from V and 5 bases from J, with 9 bases between. This CDR3 is 12 amino acids long. CDR3 nucleotide sequence: TGTGCCAGCAGTCGGGACTCGTATGGCTACACCTTC. Protein sequence: CASSRDSYGYTF.

The chain has TRBV6-5 and TRBJ1-2, with 7 bases matching TRBD1. The germline CDR1 and CDR2 sequences are MNHEY and SVGAGI. Germline trimming cut 2 bases from V and 1 base from J; bases unmatched to any gene: 4. The CDR3 is 15 amino acids. The CDR3 loop is CASSYLDRSNYGYTF. DNA for the CDR3: TGTGCCAGCAGTTACCTGGACAGGAGTAACTATGGCTACACCTTC.

V and J are TRBV21-1 and TRBJ1-3; TRBD1, as called in the table, went unchecked against the DNA. TRBV21-1 is a recognized pseudogene. The CDR3 extends over 17 amino acids. The CDR3 here is CASSKPTGQVSGNTIYF. The CDR3 region has the DNA TGTGCCAGCAGCAAACCTACGGGACAGGTCTCTGGAAACACCATATATTTT.

This clone was recorded once. This chain links TRBV7-2 with TRBJ2-2; perhaps TRBD2 as D (6 bases). The length of the CDR3 is 17 residues. Trimming stripped 4 bases from V and 4 bases from J, with 19 bases between. Germline V gene lookup returns CDR1 SGHTA and CDR2 FQGNSA. The CDR3 DNA sequence: TGTGCCAGCAGCTCCCGACTAGGAAGCGGGCGCACCGGGGAGCTGTTTTTT. Translated, it gives CASSSRLGSGRTGELFF.

This clone was recorded only once. V and J are TRBV12-3 or TRBV12-4 and TRBJ2-3; D call uncertain. This CDR3 region has 11 residues. Between the trimmed V and J ends, which lost 6 bases and 2 bases, there was a span of 3 bases. The CDR3 is CASSLTDTQYF. The CDR3 DNA sequence: TGTGCCAGCAGCCTCACAGATACGCAGTATTTT.

The gene calls are TRBV7-2 and TRBJ2-3; the D is unclear. The CDR3 spans 12 residues. Trimming cost V 2 bases and J 3 bases, with 3 bases left between them. Per the germline V gene, CDR1 is SGHTA and CDR2 is FQGNSA. Here the CDR3 DNA reads TGTGCCAGCAGCTTACTTACAGATACGCAGTATTTT. Its translation: CASSLLTDTQYF.

The chain has TRBV2 and TRBJ2-2, with D tentatively TRBD1 (5 bases). Per the germline V gene, CDR1 is SNHLY and CDR2 is FYNNEI. The CDR3 sequence is 15 residues long. Trimming stripped 4 bases from V and 1 base from J, with 10 bases between. CDR3 in DNA: TGTGCCAGCAGTGCGATCAGGGTGAACACCGGGGAGCTGTTTTTT. As protein: CASSAIRVNTGELFF.

The V gene is TRBV28, the J gene TRBJ1-5; 7 bases line up with TRBD1. Germline V gene sequence: CDR1 MDHEN, CDR2 SYDVKM. J was trimmed by 3 bases and V by 8 bases; bases with no gene match: 10. The CDR3 has 15 residues. The CDR3 sequence is CASLYGGGPNQPQHF. The CDR3 region has the DNA TGTGCCAGCTTATATGGAGGGGGCCCCAATCAGCCCCAGCATTTT.

This clone was found once. The V call is TRBV9, the J call TRBJ2-2; TRBD2 matches at 8 bases. The CDR3 totals 17 residues. The V gene's germline CDR1 is SGDLS and CDR2 YYNGEE. J lost 4 bases, V lost 4 bases, and 12 bases had no gene match. The CDR3 DNA reads as TGTGCCAGCAGCCGCCTCCCGGGACTAGGAGCCACCGGGGAGCTGTTTTTT. Protein product: CASSRLPGLGATGELFF.

This chain connects TRBV19 to TRBJ1-4, with D possibly matching TRBD1 (6 bases). Trimming cost V 3 bases and J 3 bases, with 11 bases left between them. The CDR3 covers 15 residues. The germline V gene has CDR1 LNHDA and CDR2 SQIVND (reference sequence). This CDR3 is CASSIMAGANEKLFF. CDR3 bases: TGTGCCAGTAGTATTATGGCAGGGGCTAATGAAAAACTGTTTTTT. The full variable domain, its missing parts supplied by reference TRBV19 and TRBJ1-4, is DGGITQSPKYLFRKEGQNVTLSCEQNLNHDAMYWYRQDPGQGLRLIYYSQIVNDFQKGDIAEGYSVSREKKESFPLTVTSAQKNPTAFYLCASSIMAGANEKLFFGSGTQLSVL.

V gene TRBV7-9 combines with J gene TRBJ2-6; D may be TRBD1 (6 bases). Trimming cost V 5 bases and J 1 base, with 21 bases left between them. Germline CDR1 and CDR2: SEHNR and FQNEAQ (reference sequence). This CDR3 contains 19 residues. The DNA of the CDR3 is TGTGCCAGCAGCGTTGACGGGTATAGGGGGATTTCTGGGGCCAACGTCCTGACTTTC. Its protein is CASSVDGYRGISGANVLTF.

The genes are TRBV5-1 and TRBJ2-7; tentatively, D is TRBD2 (5 bases). Per germline, CDR1 SGHRS and CDR2 YFSETQ. The ends were cut back, 3 bases at V and 7 bases at J, with 20 bases in the middle. CDR3 length: 15 residues. CDR3 in DNA: TGCGCCAGCAGCTCGGGGATGGTTCTTGCTAGTGAGCAGTACTTC. This gives the protein CASSSGMVLASEQYF.

The genes are TRBV7-2 and TRBJ2-3, with 15 bases fitting TRBD2. Germline V gene lookup returns CDR1 SGHTA and CDR2 FQGNSA. V was pared by 1 base and J by 4 bases, with 9 bases of the junction left unmatched. There are 19 residues in the CDR3. The CDR3 loop reads CASSLVGTSGGRAPDTQYF. The CDR3 region has the DNA TGTGCCAGCAGCTTAGTCGGGACTAGCGGGGGGAGGGCGCCAGATACGCAGTATTTT. The full variable domain, rest sourced from reference TRBV7-2 and TRBJ2-3, is GAGVSQSPSNKVTEKGKDVELRCDPISGHTALYWYRQSLGQGLEFLIYFQGNSAPDKSGLPSDRFSAERTGGSVSTLTIQRTQQEDSAVYLCASSLVGTSGGRAPDTQYFGPGTRLTVL.

The table lists this clone with many counts. The genes are TRBV6-6 and TRBJ2-7; perhaps TRBD1 as D (6 bases). The CDR3 runs to 13 residues. Trimming shortened V by 0 bases and J by 5 bases, and 8 bases separated the two germline ends. Germline lookup yields CDR1 MNHNY and CDR2 SVGAGI (reference sequence). The CDR3 DNA reads TGTGCCAGCAGTTACTCGGGGGCCCACGAGCAGTACTTC. This translates into CASSYSGAHEQYF.

This clone was seen just once. The gene calls are TRBV9 and TRBJ2-3; 12 bases match TRBD1. CDR1 SGDLS and CDR2 YYNGEE come from the germline V gene. Trimming at V came to 4 bases and at J to 7 bases, leaving 10 bases not matched to a gene. This CDR3 is 16 amino acids long. The CDR3 loop reads CASSPRQGQGANTQYF. CDR3 sequence (DNA): TGTGCCAGCAGCCCACGACAGGGACAGGGGGCGAATACGCAGTATTTT.

Details on this clone: At the DNA level, this CDR3 is encoded by other sequences in the same sample as well. The chain links TRBV19 to TRBJ1-5; possibly TRBD1 for D (6 bases). CDR1 is LNHDA, CDR2 SQIVND, per germline (reference sequence). Trimming took 8 bases from V and 6 from J, leaving 20 bases between them. The CDR3 extends over 15 amino acids. Here the CDR3 reads CASRGLAGGGQPQHF. The CDR3 nucleotides read TGTGCCAGTCGGGGGCTGGCCGGGGGGGGTCAGCCCCAGCATTTT.

The chain joins TRBV18 to TRBJ2-7; 7 bases line up with TRBD1. Unmatched junction bases numbered 14, after V lost 5 bases and J lost 7 bases. CDR1 is KGHSH, CDR2 LQKENI, per germline. The CDR3 runs to 15 residues. The CDR3 bases are TGTGCCAGCTCATCCCGGGTACAGGGGTCATGGGAGCAGTACTTC. Protein: CASSSRVQGSWEQYF.

This chain joins TRBV10-2 and TRBJ1-4; D not resolved. The CDR3 is 14 residues long. Trimming pared 3 bases from V and 4 bases from J, leaving 9 bases between. Germline-derived CDR1 and CDR2 are WSHSY and SAAADI. CDR3 coding DNA: TGCGCCAGCAGTGATGGGCCGTATAATGAAAAACTGTTTTTT. Translation gives CASSDGPYNEKLFF.

The rearrangement joins TRBV27 to TRBJ2-7, with D possibly matching TRBD2 (5 bases). Germline CDR1 reads MNHEY; CDR2 reads SMNVEV (reference sequence). The CDR3 totals 13 residues. V lost 8 bases and J lost 7, with 18 bases in between. CDR3 in amino acids: CASRHGVVGEQYF. Here the CDR3 DNA reads TGTGCCAGCCGCCACGGGGTCGTGGGGGAGCAGTACTTC.

V usage is TRBV7-2 and J usage is TRBJ1-1; 8 bases line up with TRBD1. This CDR3 is built from 15 residues. Germline CDR1 and CDR2: SGHTA and FQGNSA. Trimming removed 1 base from V and 4 bases from J; junction bases left unmatched: 5. The CDR3 region is CASSLVDRVGTEAFF. The CDR3 nucleotides read TGTGCCAGCAGCTTAGTGGACAGGGTGGGCACTGAAGCTTTCTTT.

The rearrangement links TRBV7-8 to TRBJ1-1, with 8 nucleotides matching TRBD1. This CDR3 is built from 13 residues. From germline, CDR1 is SGHVS and CDR2 FQNEAQ. After removal of 0 bases from V and 10 bases from J, the junction contained 4 bases not matched to a gene. The CDR3 coding sequence is TGTGCCAGCAGCTTAGCGTCAACAGGGGGAGCTTTCTTT. It translates to CASSLASTGGAFF.

The V gene is TRBV2, the J gene TRBJ2-3, with D maybe TRBD2 (6 bases). The CDR3 totals 14 residues. The germline gives CDR1 SNHLY, CDR2 FYNNEI. Trimming removed 9 bases at V and 3 bases at J, with 16 bases between. The DNA of the CDR3 is TGTGCCAGTTCGAACGGGGGATTTACAGATACGCAGTATTTT. Encoded protein: CASSNGGFTDTQYF.

This rearrangement joins TRBV7-2 to TRBJ2-3; TRBD2 matches 10 bases. Germline V gives CDR1 SGHTA, CDR2 FQGNSA. Losses at the gene ends were 2 bases for V and 2 bases for J; bases not matched to a gene: 4. The length of the CDR3 is 16 residues. In nucleotides, the CDR3 is TGTGCCAGCAGCTTAAAGCGGGGGGGCCTCACAGATACGCAGTATTTT. It encodes CASSLKRGGLTDTQYF.

The chain carries TRBV7-6 and TRBJ2-7, with D unresolved. The ends were cut back, 1 base at V and 4 bases at J, with 8 bases in the middle. The CDR3 is 13 residues long. In germline, CDR1 is SGHVS, CDR2 FNYEAQ. This chain's CDR3 is CASSLDGSYEQYF. The CDR3 nucleotides are TGTGCCAGCAGCTTAGATGGTAGTTACGAGCAGTACTTC.

This chain links TRBV5-6 with TRBJ2-3; 7 nucleotides agree with TRBD2. V lost 5 bases to trimming and J lost 4 bases; unmatched junction nucleotides: 16. The CDR3 contains 17 residues. Per the germline V gene, CDR1 is SGHDT and CDR2 is YYEEEE. CDR3 coding DNA: TGTGCCAGCAGTTCCCCTGGACTAGGGTGGGGGGCAGATACGCAGTATTTT. Encoded protein: CASSSPGLGWGADTQYF.